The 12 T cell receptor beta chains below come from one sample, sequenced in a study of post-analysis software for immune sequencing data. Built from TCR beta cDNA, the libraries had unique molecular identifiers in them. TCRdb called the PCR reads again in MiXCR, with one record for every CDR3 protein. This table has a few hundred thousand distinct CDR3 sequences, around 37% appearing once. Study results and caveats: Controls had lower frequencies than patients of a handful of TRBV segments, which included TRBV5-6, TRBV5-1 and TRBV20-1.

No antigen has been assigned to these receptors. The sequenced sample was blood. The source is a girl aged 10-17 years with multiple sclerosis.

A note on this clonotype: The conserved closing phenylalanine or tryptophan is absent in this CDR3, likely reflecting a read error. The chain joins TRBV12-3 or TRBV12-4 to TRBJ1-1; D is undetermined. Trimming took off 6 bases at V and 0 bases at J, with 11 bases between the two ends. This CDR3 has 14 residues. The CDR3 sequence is CASRYGTLNTEAFV. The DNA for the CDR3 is TGTGCCAGCAGATATGGTACCTTGAACACTGAAGCTTTCGTT.

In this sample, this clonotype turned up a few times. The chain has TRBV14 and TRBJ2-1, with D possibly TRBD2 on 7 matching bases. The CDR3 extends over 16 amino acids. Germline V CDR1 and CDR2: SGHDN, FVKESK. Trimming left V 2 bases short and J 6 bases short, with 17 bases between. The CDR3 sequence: CASSQTFPGGGNEQFF. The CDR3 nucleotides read TGTGCCAGCAGCCAAACCTTCCCGGGGGGCGGCAATGAGCAGTTCTTC.

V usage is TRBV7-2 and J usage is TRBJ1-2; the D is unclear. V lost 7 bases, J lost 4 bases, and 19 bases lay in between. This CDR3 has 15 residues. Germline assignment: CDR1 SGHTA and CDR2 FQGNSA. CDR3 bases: TGTGCCAGCATTAGTGAGGGTGCGGGAGGCTATGGCTACACCTTC. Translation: CASISEGAGGYGYTF.

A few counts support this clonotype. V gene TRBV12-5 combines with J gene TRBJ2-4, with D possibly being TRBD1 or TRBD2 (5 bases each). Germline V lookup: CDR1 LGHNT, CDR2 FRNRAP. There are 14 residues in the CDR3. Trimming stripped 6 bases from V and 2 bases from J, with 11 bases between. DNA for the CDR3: TGTGCTAGTGGCCTGTGGGGGTCCAAAAACATTCAGTACTTC. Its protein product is CASGLWGSKNIQYF.

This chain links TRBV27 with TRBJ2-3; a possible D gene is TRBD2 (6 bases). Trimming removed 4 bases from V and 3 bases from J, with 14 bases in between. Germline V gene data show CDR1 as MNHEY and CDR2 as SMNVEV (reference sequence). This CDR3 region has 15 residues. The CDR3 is CASSSAAGPTDTQYF. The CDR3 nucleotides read TGTGCCAGCAGTTCGGCCGCGGGGCCAACAGATACGCAGTATTTT.

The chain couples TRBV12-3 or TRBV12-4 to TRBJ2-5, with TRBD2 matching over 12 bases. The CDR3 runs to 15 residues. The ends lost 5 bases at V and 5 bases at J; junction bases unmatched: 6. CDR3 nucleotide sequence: TGTGCCAGCAGTCCTAGCGGGGGGGTTGAGGAGACCCAGTACTTC. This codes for CASSPSGGVEETQYF.

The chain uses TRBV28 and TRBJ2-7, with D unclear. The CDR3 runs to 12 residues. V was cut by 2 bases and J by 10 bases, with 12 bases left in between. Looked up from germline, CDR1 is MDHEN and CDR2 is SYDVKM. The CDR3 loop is CASSLAVSEQYF. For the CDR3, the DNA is TGTGCCAGCAGTTTAGCTGTTTCGGAACAGTACTTC.

The CDR3 loop reads CSSDRGQGQPQHF. DNA for the CDR3: TGCAGTTCGGACAGGGGGCAGGGTCAGCCCCAGCATTTT. This rearrangement joins TRBV20-1 to TRBJ1-5; 11 nucleotides agree with TRBD1. V shed 8 bases, J shed 6 bases, and the junction held 6 bases outside the gene matches. Germline CDR1 DFQATT, CDR2 SNEGSKA (reference sequence). The CDR3 loop spans 13 amino acids.

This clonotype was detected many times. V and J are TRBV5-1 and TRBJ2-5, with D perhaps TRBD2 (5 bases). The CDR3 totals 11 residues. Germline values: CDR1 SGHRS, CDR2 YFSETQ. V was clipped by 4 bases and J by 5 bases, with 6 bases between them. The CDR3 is CASSTGETQYF. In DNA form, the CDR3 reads TGCGCCAGCAGCACGGGGGAGACCCAGTACTTC. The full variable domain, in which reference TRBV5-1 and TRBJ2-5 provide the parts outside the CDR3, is KAGVTQTPRYLIKTRGQQVTLSCSPISGHRSVSWYQQTPGQGLQFLFEYFSETQRNKGNFPGRFSGRQFSNSRSEMNVSTLELGDSALYLCASSTGETQYFGPGTRLLVL.

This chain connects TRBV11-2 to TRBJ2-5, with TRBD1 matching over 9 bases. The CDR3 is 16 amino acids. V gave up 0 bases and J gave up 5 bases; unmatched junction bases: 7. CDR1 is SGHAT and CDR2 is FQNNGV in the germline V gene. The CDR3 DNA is TGTGCCAGCAGCTTAGATCCGGGACAGGGATTGGAGACCCAGTACTTC. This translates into CASSLDPGQGLETQYF.

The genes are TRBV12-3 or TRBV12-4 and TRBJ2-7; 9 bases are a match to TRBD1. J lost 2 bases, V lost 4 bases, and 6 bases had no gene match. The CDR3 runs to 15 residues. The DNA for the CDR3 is TGTGCCAGCAGTTGGGGACAGGGAGGGGCCTACGAGCAGTACTTC. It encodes CASSWGQGGAYEQYF.

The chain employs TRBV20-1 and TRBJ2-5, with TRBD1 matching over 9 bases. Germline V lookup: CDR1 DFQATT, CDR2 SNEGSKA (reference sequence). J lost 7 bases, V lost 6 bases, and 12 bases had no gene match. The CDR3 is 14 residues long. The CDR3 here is CSALSLGQGTTQYF. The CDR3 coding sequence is TGCAGTGCCCTCAGTTTGGGACAGGGAACGACCCAGTACTTC.